These 7 T cell receptor beta chains were all obtained from the same sample, sequenced in a study of identical twins. MiXCR, applied by TCRdb to the 5' RACE reads, yields one record per CDR3 protein. The table has 200,000 to 250,000 distinct CDR3 sequences, over 12% seen once. Source material: memory (CD45RO+) T cells sorted from blood. The receptors originated from a woman aged 18-29 years in good health.

This clonotype has just a few counts. This rearrangement joins TRBV12-3 or TRBV12-4 to TRBJ2-3; 8 bases fit TRBD2. V lost 3 bases and J lost 6; bases outside the gene matches: 11. The CDR3 runs 16 residues. Here the CDR3 reads CASSFDLAGGRDTQYF. The CDR3 coding sequence is TGTGCCAGCAGTTTCGACCTCGCGGGGGGCAGGGATACGCAGTATTTT.

This clonotype came up a few times. CDR3 loop: CASSLVGGSYEQYF. In DNA, the CDR3 is TGTGCCAGCAGCTTAGTGGGTGGCTCCTACGAGCAGTACTTC. V is TRBV7-9 and J is TRBJ2-7; no definite D call. Germline loops: CDR1 SEHNR, CDR2 FQNEAQ (reference sequence). Trimming cost V 1 base and J 0 bases, with 7 bases left between them. This CDR3 spans 14 amino acids.

Worth noting for this clonotype: Mismatch with germline at one junction end may stem from a read error. The chain couples TRBV5-6 to TRBJ2-1, with 8 positions matching TRBD1. The CDR3 is 13 residues long. In germline, CDR1 is SGHDT, CDR2 YYEEEE. The CDR3 bases are TGTGCCATCAGCCCCAGGGGGCGGGTTGAGCAGTTCTTC. This codes for CAISPRGRVEQFF.

V is TRBV9 and J is TRBJ1-2; the D gene is possibly TRBD1 (5 bases). V was cut by 0 bases and J by 7 bases, with 10 bases left in between. The CDR3 contains 13 residues. Per germline, CDR1 SGDLS and CDR2 YYNGEE. CDR3 nucleotides: TGTGCCAGCAGCGTAGAGACAGCCGGTGGCTACACCTTC. Protein product: CASSVETAGGYTF.

The rearrangement joins TRBV19 to TRBJ2-7; 8 bases line up with TRBD2. The V and J ends lost 6 bases and 5 bases, in that order; junction bases with no gene match: 9. The length of the CDR3 is 14 residues. Germline CDR1 reads LNHDA; CDR2 reads SQIVND (reference sequence). The CDR3 sequence: CASRTGTSRDEQYF. The CDR3 DNA follows: TGTGCCAGTAGAACCGGGACTAGTCGCGACGAGCAGTACTTC.

This clonotype was seen many times. This chain joins TRBV5-1 and TRBJ2-3; TRBD2 matches at 11 bases. This CDR3 is built from 17 residues. Germline V gives CDR1 SGHRS, CDR2 YFSETQ. J gave up 7 bases and V 5 bases, and 15 bases lay outside the gene matches. CDR3 protein: CASRLTLAGGKGNTQYF. In nucleotides, the CDR3 is TGCGCCAGCAGACTGACCCTAGCGGGAGGCAAAGGGAATACGCAGTATTTT.

The chain has TRBV6-2 or TRBV6-3 and TRBJ2-3; 10 bases are a match to TRBD2. V shed 0 bases and J 6 bases; nucleotides not matched to a gene: 9. CDR1 is MNHEY, CDR2 SVGEGT, per germline. The CDR3 is made up of 17 amino acids. The CDR3 protein is CASSYSIAGGPLDTQYF. Written as DNA, the CDR3 is TGTGCCAGCAGTTACTCGATAGCGGGAGGCCCCCTGGATACGCAGTATTTT.